This is a list of T cell receptor beta chains from one sample in a study of T cell repertoires in cytomegalovirus infection. Their target antigens are unknown. TCRdb re-called the reads with MiXCR, one entry per CDR3 protein. The sample has some 500,000 distinct CDR3 sequences; about 39% are singletons. This specimen consisted of cultured PBMCs, obtained from culture after CMV antigen stimulation. The receptors come from a human donor in good health (CMV status not recorded). Some clones in this sample may be carry-over from other donors' samples. Each CDR3 is given with its conserved first and last residue. A D gene is named only where the DNA matches it firmly. For some rows the clone size is stated as once, few or many, or as a class when expanded; others skip it.

v_call,j_call,clone_size,d_call,cdr3_nt,cdr3_aa
TRBV4-1,TRBJ2-7,NA,TRBD2,TGCGCCAGCAGCCAAGACCGCGGGACTAGCGGGAGGTACGAGCAGTACTTC,CASSQDRGTSGRYEQYF
TRBV6-5,TRBJ1-2,NA,NA,TGTGCCAGCAGTCAAACTATAGGTTTTTATGGCTACACCTTC,CASSQTIGFYGYTF
TRBV7-2,TRBJ2-7,NA,TRBD1,TGTGCCAGCAGCTTAAAGGCAGGGGGCGACGAGCAGTACTTC,CASSLKAGGDEQYF
TRBV12-3/TRBV12-4,TRBJ2-7,NA,NA,TGTGCCAGCAGTTTAGGGGGACGGCTCGAGCAGTACTTC,CASSLGGRLEQYF
TRBV28,TRBJ1-6,once,NA,TGTGCCAGCTCCCTTTCCGGGGAGGGGTATAATTCACCCCTCCACTTT,CASSLSGEGYNSPLHF
TRBV11-2,TRBJ2-7,NA,NA,TGTGCCAGCAGCCCTAATTCCGGGGTATCCTACGAGCAGTACTTC,CASSPNSGVSYEQYF
TRBV7-2,TRBJ2-3,NA,NA,TGTGCCAGCAGCTTACAGGGGTCAGGTAGTACGCAGTATTTT,CASSLQGSGSTQYF
TRBV7-8,TRBJ1-5,NA,NA,TGTGCCAGCAGCCCAGCGGTAAAAAGCAATCAGCCCCAGCATTTT,CASSPAVKSNQPQHF
TRBV9,TRBJ2-2,few,NA,TGTGCCAGCAGCACACTAGGGGTTGGCACCGGGGAGCTGTTTTTT,CASSTLGVGTGELFF
TRBV7-2,TRBJ1-4,many,NA,TGTGCCAGCAGCCCGGACGGCGGAATAAATGAAAAACTGTTTTTT,CASSPDGGINEKLFF
TRBV20-1,TRBJ1-5,few,TRBD1,TGCAGTGCCACCCTATGGGACAGGGTATTGCAGCCCCAGCATTTT,CSATLWDRVLQPQHF
TRBV7-7,TRBJ2-5,NA,NA,TGTGCCAGCAGCCTTTCGGAGTACCAAGAGACCCAGTACTTC,CASSLSEYQETQYF
TRBV7-2,TRBJ2-1,NA,TRBD2,TGTGCCAGCAGCTCTCGCCTCGGGGGGATCTGCAATGAGCAGTTCTTC,CASSSRLGGICNEQFF
TRBV11-2,TRBJ2-7,NA,TRBD2,TGTGCCAGCAGCTTAGGGATACTAGCGGGCCTCTCCTACGAGCAGTACTTC,CASSLGILAGLSYEQYF
TRBV20-1,TRBJ1-5,NA,NA,TGCAGTGCCTCCCCGGGGGCGGCCCCCCGAGGGGCCCAGCATTTT,CSASPGAAPRGAQHF
TRBV6-1,TRBJ2-7,few,NA,TGTGCCAGCAGTACCCGGGCCGGTTCTTACGAGCAGTACTTC,CASSTRAGSYEQYF
TRBV7-8,TRBJ2-2,many,TRBD1,TGTGCCAGCAGCGGGGACAGTCTCGCGAACACCGGGGAGCTGTTTTTT,CASSGDSLANTGELFF
TRBV27,TRBJ2-6,few,NA,TGTGCCAGCCATCCACTATCCATACCCTTTCGTGGGGCCAACGTCCTGACTTTC,CASHPLSIPFRGANVLTF
TRBV11-2,TRBJ2-3,NA,NA,TGTGCCAGCCTGGGCACCACAGATACGCAGTATTTT,CASLGTTDTQYF
TRBV6-2/TRBV6-3,TRBJ2-3,NA,TRBD1,TGTGCCAGCAGAAGACAGGGGTTGGCTACAGATACGCAGTATTTT,CASRRQGLATDTQYF
TRBV7-8,TRBJ1-1,few,TRBD1,TGTGCCAGCAGCTTGGACAGGGATTCGACTGAAGCTTTCTTT,CASSLDRDSTEAFF
TRBV12-3/TRBV12-4,TRBJ1-5,few,TRBD1,TGTGCCAGCAGTTTCAGGGGGGGGAGTCAGCCCCAGCATTTT,CASSFRGGSQPQHF